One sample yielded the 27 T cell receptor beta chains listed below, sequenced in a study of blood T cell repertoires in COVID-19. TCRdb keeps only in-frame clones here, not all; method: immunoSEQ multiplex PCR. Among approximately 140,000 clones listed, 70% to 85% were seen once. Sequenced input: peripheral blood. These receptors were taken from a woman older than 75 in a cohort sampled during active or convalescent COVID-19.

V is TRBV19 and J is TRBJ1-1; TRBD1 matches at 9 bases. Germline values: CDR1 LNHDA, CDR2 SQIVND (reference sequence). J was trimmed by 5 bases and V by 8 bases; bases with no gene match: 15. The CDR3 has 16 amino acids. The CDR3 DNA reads TGTGCCAGTTCTTCCGGGACAGGGACCCTTAGGACTGAAGCTTTCTTT. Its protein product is CASSSGTGTLRTEAFF.

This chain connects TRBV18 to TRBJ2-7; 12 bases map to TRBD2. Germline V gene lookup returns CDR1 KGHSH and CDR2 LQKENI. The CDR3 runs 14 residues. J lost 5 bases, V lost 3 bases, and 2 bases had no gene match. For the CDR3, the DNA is TGTGCCAGCTCACCGGGACTAGCGGGCCACGAGCAGTACTTC. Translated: CASSPGLAGHEQYF.

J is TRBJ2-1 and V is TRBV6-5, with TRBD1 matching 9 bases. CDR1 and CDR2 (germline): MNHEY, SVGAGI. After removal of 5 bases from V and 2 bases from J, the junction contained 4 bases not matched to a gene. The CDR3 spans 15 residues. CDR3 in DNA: TGTGCCAGCAGTACTGACAGGGGGGCCTACAATGAGCAGTTCTTC. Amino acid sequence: CASSTDRGAYNEQFF.

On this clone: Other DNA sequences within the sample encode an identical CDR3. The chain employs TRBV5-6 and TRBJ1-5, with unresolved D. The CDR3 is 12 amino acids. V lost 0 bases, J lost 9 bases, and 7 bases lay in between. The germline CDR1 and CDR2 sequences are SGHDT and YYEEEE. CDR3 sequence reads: CASSLERGPQHF. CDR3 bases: TGTGCCAGCAGCTTGGAACGAGGGCCCCAGCATTTT.

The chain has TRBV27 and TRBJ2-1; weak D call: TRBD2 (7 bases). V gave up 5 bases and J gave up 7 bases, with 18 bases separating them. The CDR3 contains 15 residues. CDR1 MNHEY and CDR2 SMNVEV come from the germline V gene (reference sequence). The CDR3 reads CASSLLGGAGNEQFF. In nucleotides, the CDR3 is TGTGCCAGCAGTCTCCTGGGGGGGGCGGGGAATGAGCAGTTCTTC.

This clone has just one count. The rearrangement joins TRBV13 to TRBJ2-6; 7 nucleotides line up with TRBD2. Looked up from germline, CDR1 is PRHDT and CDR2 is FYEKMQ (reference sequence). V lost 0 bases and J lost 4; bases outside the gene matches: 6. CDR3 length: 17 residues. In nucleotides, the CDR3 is TGTGCCAGCAGCTTAGGTACCGGGAGGACCGGGGCCAACGTCCTGACTTTC. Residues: CASSLGTGRTGANVLTF. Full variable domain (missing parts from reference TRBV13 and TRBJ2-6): AAGVIQSPRHLIKEKRETATLKCYPIPRHDTVYWYQQGPGQDPQFLISFYEKMQSDKGSIPDRFSAQQFSDYHSELNMSSLELGDSALYFCASSLGTGRTGANVLTFGAGSRLTVL.

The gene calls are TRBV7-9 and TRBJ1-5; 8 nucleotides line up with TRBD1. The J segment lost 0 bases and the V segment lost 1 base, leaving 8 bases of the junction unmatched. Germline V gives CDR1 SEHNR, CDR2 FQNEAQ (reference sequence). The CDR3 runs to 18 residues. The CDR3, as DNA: TGTGCCAGCAGCTTAGTGGCTCAGGGGGCGTATAGCAATCAGCCCCAGCATTTT. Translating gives CASSLVAQGAYSNQPQHF. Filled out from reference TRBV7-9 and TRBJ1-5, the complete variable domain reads DTGVSQNPRHKITKRGQNVTFRCDPISEHNRLYWYRQTLGQGPEFLTYFQNEAQLEKSRLLSDRFSAERPKGSFSTLEIQRTEQGDSAMYLCASSLVAQGAYSNQPQHFGDGTRLSIL.

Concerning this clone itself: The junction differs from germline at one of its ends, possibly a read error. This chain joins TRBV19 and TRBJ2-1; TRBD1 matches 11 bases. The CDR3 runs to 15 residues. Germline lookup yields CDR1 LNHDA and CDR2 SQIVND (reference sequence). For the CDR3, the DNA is TGTGCCAGTACCCTGGACAGGGGGCCCTATAATGAGCAGTTCTTC. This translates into CASTLDRGPYNEQFF.

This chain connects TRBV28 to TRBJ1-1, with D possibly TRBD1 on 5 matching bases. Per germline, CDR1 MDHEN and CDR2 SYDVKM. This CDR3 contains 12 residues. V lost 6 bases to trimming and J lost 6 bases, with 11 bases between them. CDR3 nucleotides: TGTGCCAGCAGGGGGCAAGTGTCTGAAGCTTTCTTT. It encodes CASRGQVSEAFF.

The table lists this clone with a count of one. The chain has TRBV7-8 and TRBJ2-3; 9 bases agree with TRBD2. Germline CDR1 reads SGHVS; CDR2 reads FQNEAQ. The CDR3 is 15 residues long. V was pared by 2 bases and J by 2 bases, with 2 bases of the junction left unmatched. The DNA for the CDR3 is TGTGCCAGCAGCTTACTAGCGGGGCTCACAGATACGCAGTATTTT. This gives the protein CASSLLAGLTDTQYF. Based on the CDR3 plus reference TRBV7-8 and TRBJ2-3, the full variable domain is GAGVSQSPRYKVAKRGQDVALRCDPISGHVSLFWYQQALGQGPEFLTYFQNEAQLDKSGLPSDRFFAERPEGSVSTLKIQRTQQEDSAVYLCASSLLAGLTDTQYFGPGTRLTVL.

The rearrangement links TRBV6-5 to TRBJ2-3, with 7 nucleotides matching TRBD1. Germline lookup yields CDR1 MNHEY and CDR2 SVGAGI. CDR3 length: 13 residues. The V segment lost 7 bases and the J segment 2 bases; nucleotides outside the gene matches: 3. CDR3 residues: CASKGADTDTQYF. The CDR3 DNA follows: TGTGCCAGCAAGGGGGCCGACACAGATACGCAGTATTTT.

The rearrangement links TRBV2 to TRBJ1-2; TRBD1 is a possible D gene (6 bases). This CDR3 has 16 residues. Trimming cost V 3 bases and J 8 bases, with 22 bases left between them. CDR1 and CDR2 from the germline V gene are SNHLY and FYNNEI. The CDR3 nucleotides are TGTGCCAGCAGTGACCTCTCCGGGGGGCCCCCTGAGGGCTACACCTTC. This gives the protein CASSDLSGGPPEGYTF.

The CDR3 spells CASSLAATSRTGELFF. The CDR3 coding sequence is TGCGCCAGCAGCTTGGCCGCTACTAGTCGCACCGGGGAGCTGTTTTTT. The chain combines TRBV5-1 with TRBJ2-2, with D possibly TRBD2 on 5 matching bases. This CDR3 has 16 amino acids. Trimming took off 0 bases at V and 4 bases at J, with 13 bases between the two ends. Germline-derived CDR1 and CDR2 are SGHRS and YFSETQ.

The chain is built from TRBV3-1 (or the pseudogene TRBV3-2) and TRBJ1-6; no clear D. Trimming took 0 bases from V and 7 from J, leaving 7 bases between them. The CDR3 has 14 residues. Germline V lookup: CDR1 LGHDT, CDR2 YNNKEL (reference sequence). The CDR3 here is CASSQDPGNSPLHF. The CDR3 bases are TGTGCCAGCAGCCAAGACCCTGGCAATTCACCCCTCCACTTT.

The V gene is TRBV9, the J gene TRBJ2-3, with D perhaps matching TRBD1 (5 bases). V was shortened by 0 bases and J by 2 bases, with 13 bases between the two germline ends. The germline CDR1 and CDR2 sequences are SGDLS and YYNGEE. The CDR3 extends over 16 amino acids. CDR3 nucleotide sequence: TGTGCCAGCAGCGTAGGGGGCCTGCCTGTCACAGATACGCAGTATTTT. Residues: CASSVGGLPVTDTQYF.

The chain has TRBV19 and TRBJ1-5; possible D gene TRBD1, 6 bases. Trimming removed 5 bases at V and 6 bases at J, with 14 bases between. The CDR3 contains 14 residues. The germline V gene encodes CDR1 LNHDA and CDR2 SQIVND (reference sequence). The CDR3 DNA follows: TGTGCCAGTAGTGCTGGGGGGGCTGGTCAGCCCCAGCATTTT. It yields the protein CASSAGGAGQPQHF.

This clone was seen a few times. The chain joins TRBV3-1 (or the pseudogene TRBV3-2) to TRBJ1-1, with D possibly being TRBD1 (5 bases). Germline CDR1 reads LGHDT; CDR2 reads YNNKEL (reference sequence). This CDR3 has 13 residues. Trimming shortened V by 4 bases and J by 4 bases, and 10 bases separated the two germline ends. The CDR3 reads CASSRQGGTEAFF. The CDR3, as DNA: TGTGCCAGCAGCCGTCAGGGCGGCACTGAAGCTTTCTTT.

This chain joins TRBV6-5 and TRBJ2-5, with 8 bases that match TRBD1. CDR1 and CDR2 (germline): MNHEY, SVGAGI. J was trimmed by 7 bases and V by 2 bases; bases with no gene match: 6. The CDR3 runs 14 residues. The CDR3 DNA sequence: TGTGCCAGCAGTTACAGTGGACAGGGAGGGACCCAGTACTTC. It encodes CASSYSGQGGTQYF.

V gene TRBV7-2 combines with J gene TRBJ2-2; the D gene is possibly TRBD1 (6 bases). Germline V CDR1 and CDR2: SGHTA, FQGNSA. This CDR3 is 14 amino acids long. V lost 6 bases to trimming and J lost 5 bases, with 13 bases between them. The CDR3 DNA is TGTGCCAGCAGTCAGGGGCCGGTTACCGGGGAGCTGTTTTTT. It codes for CASSQGPVTGELFF.

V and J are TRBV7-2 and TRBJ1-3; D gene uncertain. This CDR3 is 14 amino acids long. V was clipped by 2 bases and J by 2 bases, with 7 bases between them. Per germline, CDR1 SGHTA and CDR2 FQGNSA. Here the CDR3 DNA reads TGTGCCAGCAGCTTACTGGGCCCTGGAAACACCATATATTTT. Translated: CASSLLGPGNTIYF.

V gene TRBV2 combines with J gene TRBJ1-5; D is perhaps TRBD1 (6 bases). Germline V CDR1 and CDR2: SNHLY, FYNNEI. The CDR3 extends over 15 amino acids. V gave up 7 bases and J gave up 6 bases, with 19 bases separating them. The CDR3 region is CASTQSGGRVQPQHF. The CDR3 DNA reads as TGTGCCAGCACCCAAAGCGGGGGGCGAGTTCAGCCCCAGCATTTT.

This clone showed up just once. The CDR3: CATSDLQAWYRRGYLSQHF. CDR3 DNA sequence: TGTGCCACCAGTGATTTGCAGGCGTGGTACAGGCGGGGTTATTTGTCCCAGCATTTT. The chain employs TRBV24-1 and TRBJ1-5; TRBD1 is a possible D gene (5 bases). CDR1 is KGHDR, CDR2 SFDVKD, per germline. The CDR3 is 19 residues long. Trimming stripped 0 bases from V and 11 bases from J, with 28 bases between.

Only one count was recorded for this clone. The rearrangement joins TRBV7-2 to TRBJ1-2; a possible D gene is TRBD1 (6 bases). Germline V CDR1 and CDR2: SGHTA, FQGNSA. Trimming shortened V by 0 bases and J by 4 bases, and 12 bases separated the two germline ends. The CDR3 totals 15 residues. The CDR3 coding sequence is TGTGCCAGCAGCTTAGCGCAGGGGACGGCCTATGGCTACACCTTC. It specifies CASSLAQGTAYGYTF.

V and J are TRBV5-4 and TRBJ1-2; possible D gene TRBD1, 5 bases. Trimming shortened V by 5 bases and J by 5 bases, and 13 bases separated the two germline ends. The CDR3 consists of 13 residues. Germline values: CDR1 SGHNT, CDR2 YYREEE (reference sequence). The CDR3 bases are TGTGCCAGCAGTGTACGGCAGGGATATGGCTACACCTTC. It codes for CASSVRQGYGYTF.

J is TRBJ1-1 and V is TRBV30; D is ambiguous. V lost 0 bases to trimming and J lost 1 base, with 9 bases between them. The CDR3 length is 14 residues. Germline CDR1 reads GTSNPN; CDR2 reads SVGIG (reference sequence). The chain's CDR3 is CAWSVTGRNTEAFF. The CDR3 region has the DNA TGTGCCTGGAGTGTAACGGGGAGGAACACTGAAGCTTTCTTT.

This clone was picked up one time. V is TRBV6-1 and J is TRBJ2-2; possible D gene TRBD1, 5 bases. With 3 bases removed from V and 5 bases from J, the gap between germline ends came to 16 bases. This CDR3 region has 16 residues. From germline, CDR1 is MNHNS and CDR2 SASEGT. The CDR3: CASSDAEKGRTGELFF. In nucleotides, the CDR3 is TGTGCCAGCAGTGACGCGGAGAAGGGGCGGACCGGGGAGCTGTTTTTT.

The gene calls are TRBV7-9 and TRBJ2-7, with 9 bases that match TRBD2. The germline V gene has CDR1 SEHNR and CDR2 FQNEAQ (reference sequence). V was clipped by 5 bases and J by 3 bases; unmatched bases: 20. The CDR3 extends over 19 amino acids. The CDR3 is CASSHIAGEKAGPLYEQYF. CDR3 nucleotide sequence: TGTGCCAGCAGCCATATAGCGGGGGAGAAAGCCGGTCCCCTCTACGAGCAGTACTTC.